This TCR beta chain was obtained from a study of blood T cells in healthy people across ages. A J-beta primer mix and a sample-barcoded 5' primer were used in a second PCR of about 7 to 12 cycles. TCRdb re-derived calls from the 5' RACE reads in MiXCR, one entry per CDR3 protein. Altogether around 870,000 distinct CDR3 sequences are present, under 30% being singletons, with the ten largest covering 17%. The CDR3 consists of 13 residues. V was trimmed by 1 base and J by 6 bases, leaving 11 bases between them. The germline gives CDR1 SGHRS, CDR2 YFSETQ. This clonotype appeared many times. Extracted total RNA amounted to at least 5.5 micrograms for each sample.

Source material: blood. This receptor was identified in a woman of 80 years or more in good health. The rearrangement joins TRBV5-1 to TRBJ2-7; a weak D match, TRBD2 (6 bases). Here the CDR3 DNA reads TGCGCCAGCAGCTTGAGGGTCGGGGGCGAGCAGTACTTC. Protein sequence: CASSLRVGGEQYF.